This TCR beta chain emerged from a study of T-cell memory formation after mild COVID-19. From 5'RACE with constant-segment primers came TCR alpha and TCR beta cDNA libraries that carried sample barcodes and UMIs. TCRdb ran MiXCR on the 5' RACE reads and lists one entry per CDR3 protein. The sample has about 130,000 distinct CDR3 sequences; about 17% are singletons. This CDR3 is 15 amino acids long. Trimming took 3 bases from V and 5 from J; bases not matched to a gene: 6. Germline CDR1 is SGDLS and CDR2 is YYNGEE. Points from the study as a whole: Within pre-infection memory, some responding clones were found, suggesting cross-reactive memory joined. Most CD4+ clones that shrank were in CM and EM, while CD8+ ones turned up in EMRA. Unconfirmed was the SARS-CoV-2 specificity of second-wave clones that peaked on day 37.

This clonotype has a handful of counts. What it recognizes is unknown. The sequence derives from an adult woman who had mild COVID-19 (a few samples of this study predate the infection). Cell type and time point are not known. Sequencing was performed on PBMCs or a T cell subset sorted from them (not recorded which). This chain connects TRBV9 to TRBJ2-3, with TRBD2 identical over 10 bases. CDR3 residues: CASSASGRGLDTQYF. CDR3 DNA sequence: TGTGCCAGCAGCGCTAGCGGGAGAGGATTAGATACGCAGTATTTT.